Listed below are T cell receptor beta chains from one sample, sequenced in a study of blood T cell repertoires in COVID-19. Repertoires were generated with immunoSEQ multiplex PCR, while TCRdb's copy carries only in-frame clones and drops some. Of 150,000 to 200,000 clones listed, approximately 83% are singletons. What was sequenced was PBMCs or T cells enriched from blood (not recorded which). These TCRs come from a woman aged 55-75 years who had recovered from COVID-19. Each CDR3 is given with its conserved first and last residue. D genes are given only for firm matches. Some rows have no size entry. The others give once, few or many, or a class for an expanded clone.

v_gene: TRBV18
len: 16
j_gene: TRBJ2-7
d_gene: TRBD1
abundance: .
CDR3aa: CASSPAPGQGAIEQYF
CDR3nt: TGTGCCAGCTCACCGGCTCCGGGACAGGGGGCGATTGAGCAGTACTTC

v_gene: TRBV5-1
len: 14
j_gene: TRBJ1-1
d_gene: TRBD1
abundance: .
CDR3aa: CASSRTGFGTEAFF
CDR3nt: TGCGCCAGCAGCCGGACAGGGTTCGGGACTGAAGCTTTCTTT

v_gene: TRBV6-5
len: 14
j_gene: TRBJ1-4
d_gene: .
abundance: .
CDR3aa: CASSRDLTNEKLFF
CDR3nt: TGTGCCAGCAGTCGTGACTTAACTAATGAAAAACTGTTTTTT

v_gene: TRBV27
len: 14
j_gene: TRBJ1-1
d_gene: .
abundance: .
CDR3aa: CASSPLGGNTEAFF
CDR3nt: TGTGCCAGCAGTCCTCTCGGAGGGAACACTGAAGCTTTCTTT

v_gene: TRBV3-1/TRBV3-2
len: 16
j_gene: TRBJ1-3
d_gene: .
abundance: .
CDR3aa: CASSRLGGGSGNTIYF
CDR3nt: TGTGCCAGCAGCCGATTGGGCGGGGGCTCTGGAAACACCATATATTTT

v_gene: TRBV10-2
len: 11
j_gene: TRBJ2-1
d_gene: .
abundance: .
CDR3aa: CASSVVNEQFF
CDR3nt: TGCGCCAGCAGTGTTGTAAATGAGCAGTTCTTC

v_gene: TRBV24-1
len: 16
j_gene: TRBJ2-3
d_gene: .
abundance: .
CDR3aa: CATSAPERVSTDTQYF
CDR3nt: TGTGCCACCAGTGCTCCAGAGAGGGTCAGCACAGATACGCAGTATTTT

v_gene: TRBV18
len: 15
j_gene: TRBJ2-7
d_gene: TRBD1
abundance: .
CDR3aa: CASSPNRGSSYEQYF
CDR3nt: TGTGCCAGCTCACCTAACAGGGGGAGCTCCTACGAGCAGTACTTC

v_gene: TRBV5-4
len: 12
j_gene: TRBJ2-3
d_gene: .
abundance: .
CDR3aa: CASSILTDTQYF
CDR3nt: TGTGCCAGCAGCATACTGACAGATACGCAGTATTTT

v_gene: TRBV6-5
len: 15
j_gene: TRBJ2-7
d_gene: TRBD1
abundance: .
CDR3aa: CASQLDEDRGNEQYF
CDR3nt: TGTGCCAGCCAACTTGACGAGGACAGGGGAAACGAGCAGTACTTC

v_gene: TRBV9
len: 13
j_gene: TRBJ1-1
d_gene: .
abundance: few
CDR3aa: CASSVVGGAEAFF
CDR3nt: TGTGCCAGCAGCGTAGTCGGAGGGGCTGAAGCTTTCTTT

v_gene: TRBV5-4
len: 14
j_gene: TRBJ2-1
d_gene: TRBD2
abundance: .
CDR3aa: CASSLPSGSGEQFF
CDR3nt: TGTGCCAGCAGCTTACCTAGCGGGAGTGGGGAGCAGTTCTTC

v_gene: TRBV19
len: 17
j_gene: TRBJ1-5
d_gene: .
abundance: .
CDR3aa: CASSPLGGTLESQPQHF
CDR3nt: TGTGCCAGTAGTCCCTTGGGGGGTACCCTCGAGTCTCAGCCCCAGCATTTT

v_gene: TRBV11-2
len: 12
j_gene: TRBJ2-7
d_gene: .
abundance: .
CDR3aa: CASSFSSYEQYF
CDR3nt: TGTGCCAGCAGCTTTTCCAGCTACGAGCAGTACTTC

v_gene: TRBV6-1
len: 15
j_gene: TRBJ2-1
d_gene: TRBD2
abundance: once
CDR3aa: CASSELAGNYNEQFF
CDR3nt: TGTGCCAGCAGTGAACTAGCGGGGAACTACAATGAGCAGTTCTTC

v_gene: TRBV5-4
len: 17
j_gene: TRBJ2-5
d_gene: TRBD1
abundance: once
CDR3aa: CASSEVWTGEFQETQYF
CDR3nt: TGTGCCAGCAGCGAGGTTTGGACAGGGGAATTCCAAGAGACCCAGTACTTC

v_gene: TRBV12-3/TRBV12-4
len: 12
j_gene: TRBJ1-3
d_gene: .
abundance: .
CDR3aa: CASSLRGNTIYF
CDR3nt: TGTGCCAGCAGTCTCCGGGGAAACACCATATATTTT

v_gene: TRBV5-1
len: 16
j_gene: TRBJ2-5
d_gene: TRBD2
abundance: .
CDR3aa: CASSLLAGPNGETQYF
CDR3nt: TGCGCCAGCAGCTTGCTAGCGGGGCCCAATGGGGAGACCCAGTACTTC

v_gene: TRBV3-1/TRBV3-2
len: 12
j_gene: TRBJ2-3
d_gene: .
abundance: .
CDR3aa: CASSLAGETQYF
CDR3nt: TGTGCCAGCAGCCTTGCCGGGGAAACGCAGTATTTT

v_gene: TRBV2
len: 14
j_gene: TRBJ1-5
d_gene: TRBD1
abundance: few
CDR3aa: CASRTGLSNQPQHF
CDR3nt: TGTGCCAGCAGGACAGGGTTAAGCAATCAGCCCCAGCATTTT

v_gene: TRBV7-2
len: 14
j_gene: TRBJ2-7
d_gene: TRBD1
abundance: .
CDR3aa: CASSTQGGTYEQYF
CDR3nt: TGTGCCAGCAGCACACAGGGGGGAACCTACGAGCAGTACTTC

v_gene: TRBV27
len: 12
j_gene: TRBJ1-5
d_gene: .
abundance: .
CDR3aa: CAYLRPNQPQHF
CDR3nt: TGTGCCTATCTTCGTCCCAATCAGCCCCAGCATTTT

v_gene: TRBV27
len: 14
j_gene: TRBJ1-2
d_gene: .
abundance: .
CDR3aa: CASSLGAGRYGYTF
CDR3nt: TGTGCCAGCAGTTTGGGGGCTGGGCGCTATGGCTACACCTTC

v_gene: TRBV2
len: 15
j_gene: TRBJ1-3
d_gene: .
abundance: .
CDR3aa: CASSEQVTPGNTIYF
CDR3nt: TGTGCCAGCAGTGAACAGGTAACCCCTGGAAACACCATATATTTT

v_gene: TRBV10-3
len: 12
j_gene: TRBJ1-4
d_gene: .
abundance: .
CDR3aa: CAVGQTNEKLFF
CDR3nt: TGTGCCGTCGGACAGACTAATGAAAAACTGTTTTTT

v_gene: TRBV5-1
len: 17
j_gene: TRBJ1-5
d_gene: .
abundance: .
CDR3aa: CASSPDPLGGGNQPQHF
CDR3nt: TGCGCCAGCAGCCCCGACCCGCTCGGAGGCGGCAATCAGCCCCAGCATTTT

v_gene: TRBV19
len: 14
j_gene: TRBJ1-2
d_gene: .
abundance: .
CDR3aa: CASSARGSRQGYTF
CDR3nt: TGTGCCAGTAGTGCGAGGGGGAGCCGGCAGGGCTACACCTTC

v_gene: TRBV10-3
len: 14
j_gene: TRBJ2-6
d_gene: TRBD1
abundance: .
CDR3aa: CATTGGDGANVLTF
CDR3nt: TGTGCCACCACAGGGGGCGATGGGGCCAACGTCCTGACTTTC

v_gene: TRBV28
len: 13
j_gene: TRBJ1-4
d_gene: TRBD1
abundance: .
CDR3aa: CATSTGSVEKLFF
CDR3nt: TGTGCCACCTCGACAGGGTCGGTAGAAAAACTGTTTTTT

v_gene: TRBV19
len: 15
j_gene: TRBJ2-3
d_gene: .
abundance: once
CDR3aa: CASNSRGPSTDTQYF
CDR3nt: TGTGCCAGTAACTCCCGGGGTCCAAGCACAGATACGCAGTATTTT

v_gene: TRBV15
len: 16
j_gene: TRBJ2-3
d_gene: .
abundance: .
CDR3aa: CATSRDAAGAGDTQYF
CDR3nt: TGTGCCACCAGCAGAGATGCGGCGGGGGCCGGAGATACGCAGTATTTT

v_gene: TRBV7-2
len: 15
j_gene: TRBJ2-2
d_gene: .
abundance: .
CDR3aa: CASSLRQPNTGELFF
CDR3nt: TGTGCCAGCAGCTTAAGACAGCCGAACACCGGGGAGCTGTTTTTT

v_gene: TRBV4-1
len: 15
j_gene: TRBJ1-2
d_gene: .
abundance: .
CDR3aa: CASSPIQVSNYGYTF
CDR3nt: TGCGCCAGCAGCCCGATACAGGTTTCTAACTATGGCTACACCTTC

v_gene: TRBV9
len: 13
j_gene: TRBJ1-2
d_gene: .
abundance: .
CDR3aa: CASGRGGNGGYTF
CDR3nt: TGTGCCAGCGGAAGGGGGGGAAACGGTGGCTACACCTTC

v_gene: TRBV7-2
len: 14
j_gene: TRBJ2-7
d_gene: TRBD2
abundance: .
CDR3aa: CASSLGGRGYEQYF
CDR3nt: TGTGCCAGCAGCTTAGGGGGGAGGGGATACGAGCAGTACTTC

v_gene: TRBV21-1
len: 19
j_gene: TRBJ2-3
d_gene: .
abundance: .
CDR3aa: CASSKMAHWAGGFQDTQYF
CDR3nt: TGTGCCAGCAGCAAAATGGCCCATTGGGCGGGAGGCTTTCAGGATACGCAGTATTTT

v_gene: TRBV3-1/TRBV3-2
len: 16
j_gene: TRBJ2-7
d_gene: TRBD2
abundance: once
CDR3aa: CASSQDLLALSYEQYF
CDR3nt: TGTGCCAGCAGCCAAGATTTACTAGCGCTTTCTTACGAGCAGTACTTC

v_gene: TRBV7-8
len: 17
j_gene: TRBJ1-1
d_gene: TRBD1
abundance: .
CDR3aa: CASSLRTGYNLNTEAFF
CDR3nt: TGTGCCAGCAGCTTAAGGACAGGGTATAACTTGAACACTGAAGCTTTCTTT

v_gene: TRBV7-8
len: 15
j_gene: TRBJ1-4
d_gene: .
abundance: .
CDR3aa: CASSESAGYTEKLFF
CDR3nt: TGTGCCAGCAGTGAAAGCGCAGGGTATACGGAAAAACTGTTTTTT

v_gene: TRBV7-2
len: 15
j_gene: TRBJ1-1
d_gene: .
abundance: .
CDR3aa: CASSQPPGHFTEAFF
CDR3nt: TGTGCCAGCAGCCAACCCCCGGGACACTTCACTGAAGCTTTCTTT

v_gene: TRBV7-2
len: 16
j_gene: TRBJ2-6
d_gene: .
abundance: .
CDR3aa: CASSPNAVSGANVLTF
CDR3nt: TGTGCCAGCAGCCCTAATGCGGTCTCTGGGGCCAACGTCCTGACTTTC

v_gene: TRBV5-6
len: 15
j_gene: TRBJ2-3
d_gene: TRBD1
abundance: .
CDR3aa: CASSHTGTAEETQYF
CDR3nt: TGTGCCAGCAGTCACACTGGGACAGCGGAGGAGACGCAGTATTTT

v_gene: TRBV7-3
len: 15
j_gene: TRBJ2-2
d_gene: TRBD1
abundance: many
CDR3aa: CASSNQGATTGELFF
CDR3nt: TGTGCCAGCAGTAACCAGGGGGCCACCACCGGGGAGCTGTTTTTT